This record concerns one T cell receptor (beta chain) sequence. In the original workflow: Estimated nucleated cell counts came from reference gene primer amplification. Here immunoSEQ multiplex PCR was the method, and the copy in TCRdb shows in-frame clones only, minus some. V, J and clone size were drawn from that table, and D and trimming were deduced from the DNA. The sample includes 100,000 to 150,000 clones, 79% of them seen just once. Per the germline V gene, CDR1 is SGHAT and CDR2 is FQNNGV. The CDR3 length is 14 residues. The V and J ends lost 1 base and 10 bases respectively, with 14 bases between them. The sample is drawn from a study of blood T cell repertoires in COVID-19.

This TCR was recovered from a man in his forties with active or convalescent COVID-19. The sample taken for sequencing was peripheral blood. The chain employs TRBV11-2 and TRBJ2-1; possible D gene TRBD2, 6 bases. In nucleotides, the CDR3 is TGTGCCAGCAGCTTAGTGAGGGCGGGGAGCGAGCAGTTCTTC. Its translation: CASSLVRAGSEQFF. The whole variable domain, filled in from reference TRBV11-2 and TRBJ2-1, reads EAGVAQSPRYKIIEKRQSVAFWCNPISGHATLYWYQQILGQGPKLLIQFQNNGVVDDSQLPKDRFSAERLKGVDSTLKIQPAKLEDSAVYLCASSLVRAGSEQFFGPGTRLTVL.